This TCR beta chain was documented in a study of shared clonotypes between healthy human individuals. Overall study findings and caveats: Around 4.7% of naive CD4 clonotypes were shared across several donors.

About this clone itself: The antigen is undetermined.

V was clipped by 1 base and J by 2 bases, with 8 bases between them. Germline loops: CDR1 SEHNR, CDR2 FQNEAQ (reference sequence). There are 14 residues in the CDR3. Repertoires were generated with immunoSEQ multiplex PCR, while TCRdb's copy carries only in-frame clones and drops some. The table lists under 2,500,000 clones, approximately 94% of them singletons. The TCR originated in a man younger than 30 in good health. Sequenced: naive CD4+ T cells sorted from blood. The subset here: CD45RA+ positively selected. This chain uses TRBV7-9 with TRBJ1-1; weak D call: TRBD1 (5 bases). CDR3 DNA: TGTGCCAGCAGCTTAGTACAGGCCAACACTGAAGCTTTCTTT. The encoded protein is CASSLVQANTEAFF.